The subject of this entry is one T cell receptor beta chain. Its antigen is not known. Germline V gene data show CDR1 as LNHDA and CDR2 as SQIVND (reference sequence). This CDR3 comprises 12 residues. V trimming: 9 bases; J trimming: 4 bases; junction bases outside the gene matches: 5. Repertoires were generated with immunoSEQ multiplex PCR, while TCRdb's copy carries only in-frame clones and drops some. Of approximately 81,000 clones in the sample, roughly 84% were seen once. The data stem from a study of identifying expanded T cells in peripheral blood. General study findings and limits: Clone count variance between approximately 2-week samples rose with total template count. Technical replicates showed around 1.2 changed clones; two weeks approximately 15; four weeks 19.

Collection occurred without any documented infections or immune events in donors. Sequenced sample: blood. The receptor was derived from a person aged 18-69 years in good health. This chain links TRBV19 with TRBJ1-1; TRBD1 matches at 7 bases. The CDR3 reads CASHDRVTEAFF. CDR3 DNA: TGTGCCAGCCACGACAGGGTCACTGAAGCTTTCTTT.